These 18 T cell receptor beta chains were all obtained from the same sample, sequenced in a study of T cells in Graves' hyperthyroidism and ophthalmopathy. The TCR beta CDR3 regions underwent amplification using RNA transcripts as the source. The HTBI primer set served for first-round RT-PCR of the TCR CDR3. TCRdb reprocessed the multiplex PCR reads via MiXCR and lists one record per CDR3 protein. The sample contains roughly 800,000 distinct CDR3 sequences, 38% of which appear only once. The sequencing input was blood. The source is a man younger than 35 with Graves' hyperthyroidism.

This clonotype showed up just once. With a much larger clone just one base away, this may be a read error. This chain uses TRBV10-3 with TRBJ2-2; D remains unclear. The CDR3 sequence is 13 residues long. The V end was cut by 11 bases, the J end by 4 bases, with 14 bases between. CDR1 is ENHRY and CDR2 is SYGVKD in the germline V gene. CDR3 loop: CALWVPSTGELFF. The CDR3, as DNA: TGTGCCCTTTGGGTCCCCAGCACCGGGGAGCTGTTTTTT.

The V gene is TRBV19, the J gene TRBJ1-5; the match to TRBD1 covers 7 bases. The J segment lost 3 bases and the V segment lost 9 bases, leaving 11 bases of the junction unmatched. Per the germline V gene, CDR1 is LNHDA and CDR2 is SQIVND (reference sequence). The CDR3 has 15 residues. The CDR3 reads CASSPGGQNNQPQHF. The CDR3 region has the DNA TGTGCCAGCTCACCGGGGGGACAGAACAATCAGCCCCAGCATTTT.

This clonotype showed up just a few times. This chain connects TRBV20-1 to TRBJ1-5; D is uncertain. Germline CDR1 is DFQATT and CDR2 is SNEGSKA (reference sequence). Trimming stripped 3 bases from V and 4 bases from J, with 13 bases between. CDR3 length: 14 amino acids. The CDR3 sequence: CSARGALENQPQHF. The CDR3 DNA reads as TGCAGTGCTAGGGGTGCCCTTGAGAATCAGCCCCAGCATTTT.

In DNA form, the CDR3 reads TGCAGCGTTGCGGGGGCGGCCGGGGAGCTGTTTTTT. This sequence encodes CSVAGAAGELFF. The rearrangement joins TRBV29-1 to TRBJ2-2; D is perhaps TRBD1 or TRBD2 (6 bases each). In germline, CDR1 is SQVTM, CDR2 ANQGSEA. Trimming took 4 bases from V and 6 from J, leaving 9 bases between them. This CDR3 contains 12 residues.

A few counts support this clonotype. The rearrangement joins TRBV7-9 to TRBJ1-1; 7 nucleotides agree with TRBD1. Germline trimming cut 5 bases from V and 6 bases from J; bases unmatched to any gene: 6. The germline V gene has CDR1 SEHNR and CDR2 FQNEAQ (reference sequence). The CDR3 is made up of 13 amino acids. The CDR3 here is CASSNGQEAEAFF. In DNA, the CDR3 is TGTGCCAGCAGCAATGGACAGGAAGCTGAAGCTTTCTTT.

This clonotype showed up just a few times. This chain connects TRBV4-1 to TRBJ2-7; D unclear. This CDR3 is 15 amino acids long. Germline lookup yields CDR1 MGHRA and CDR2 YSYEKL. Trimming took off 0 bases at V and 0 bases at J, with 9 bases between the two ends. The CDR3 region is CASSQEMGSSYEQYF. The CDR3 DNA reads TGCGCCAGCAGCCAAGAAATGGGCAGCTCCTACGAGCAGTACTTC.

This clonotype was observed at least ten times. This chain links TRBV7-9 with TRBJ1-3; D gene ambiguous. Trimming took off 6 bases at V and 7 bases at J, with 19 bases between the two ends. The length of the CDR3 is 15 residues. Germline CDR1 and CDR2: SEHNR and FQNEAQ (reference sequence). The CDR3 DNA sequence: TGTGCCAGCAGTTTTAGTAGGGAGGCCGGGAACACCATATATTTT. Translation gives CASSFSREAGNTIYF.

The gene calls are TRBV5-1 and TRBJ1-2, with TRBD1 as a possible D gene (5 bases). Germline CDR1 is SGHRS and CDR2 is YFSETQ. V gave up 3 bases and J gave up 5 bases, with 8 bases separating them. CDR3 length: 12 amino acids. DNA of the CDR3: TGCGCCAGCAGCTGGGGCCGGTATGGCTACACCTTC. Residues: CASSWGRYGYTF.

V gene TRBV29-1 combines with J gene TRBJ1-4; 7 bases fit TRBD1. CDR1 and CDR2 (germline): SQVTM, ANQGSEA. The CDR3 runs to 13 residues. J lost 7 bases, V lost 2 bases, and 4 bases had no gene match. In nucleotides, the CDR3 is TGCAGCGTTGAACGGGCAGGGGGTGAAAAACTGTTTTTT. The encoded protein is CSVERAGGEKLFF.

V is TRBV6-6 and J is TRBJ2-5, with D unclear. CDR3 size: 15 residues. Germline values: CDR1 MNHNY, CDR2 SVGAGI (reference sequence). Trimming took 6 bases from V and 0 from J, leaving 14 bases between them. The CDR3 region has the DNA TGTGCCAGCAGGCCCGGTACAGAGTACCAAGAGACCCAGTACTTC. It encodes CASRPGTEYQETQYF.

The chain employs TRBV7-3 and TRBJ2-7, with D perhaps given as TRBD1 or TRBD2 (6 bases each). The germline V gene encodes CDR1 SGHTA and CDR2 FQGTGA. V shed 5 bases and J shed 4 bases, with 21 bases lying between them. The CDR3 contains 16 residues. CDR3 coding DNA: TGTGCCAGCAGCCTGGAGTGGGGGGCGGGACCGTACGAGCAGTACTTC. It translates to CASSLEWGAGPYEQYF.

A word on this clonotype: This may come from a read error, since a much larger clone is one base off. The chain combines TRBV10-2 with TRBJ2-7; a possible D gene is TRBD1 (6 bases). Deletions cut 0 bases from V and 2 bases from J, with 8 bases between. The CDR3 has 14 residues. Germline values: CDR1 WSHSY, CDR2 SAAADI. CDR3 in amino acids: CASSESGQAYEQYF. CDR3 in DNA: TGCGCCAGCAGTGAGTCGGGACAAGCCTACGAGCAGTACTTC.

This clonotype was counted many times. V is TRBV10-3 and J is TRBJ2-2, with D tentatively TRBD2 (6 bases). Germline lookup yields CDR1 ENHRY and CDR2 SYGVKD. Between the trimmed V and J ends, which lost 2 bases and 5 bases, there was a span of 6 bases. CDR3 size: 13 residues. The CDR3 nucleotides are TGTGCCATCAGTGAGGGAGGGACCGGGGAGCTGTTTTTT. Residues: CAISEGGTGELFF.

At least ten counts were recorded for this clonotype. The chain has TRBV10-3 and TRBJ1-1; no firm D call. Germline assignment: CDR1 ENHRY and CDR2 SYGVKD. CDR3 length: 15 residues. Trimming removed 3 bases at V and 2 bases at J, with 13 bases between. CDR3 in amino acids: CAISEAKEGNTEAFF. DNA for the CDR3: TGTGCCATCAGTGAAGCCAAGGAGGGTAACACTGAAGCTTTCTTT.

Concerning this clonotype: Because it lacks the conserved phenylalanine or tryptophan at the end, this CDR3 is likely a read error. The rearrangement uses TRBV7-2 and TRBJ2-5; a weak D match, TRBD2 (6 bases). Trimming removed 2 bases from V and 2 bases from J, with 9 bases in between. The CDR3 loop spans 14 amino acids. CDR1 and CDR2 (germline): SGHTA, FQGNSA. As DNA, the CDR3 is TGTGCCAGCAGCTTAATGGGGGGACAAGAGACCCAGTACCTC. It translates to CASSLMGGQETQYL.

This clonotype was detected a few times. The chain employs TRBV12-3 or TRBV12-4 and TRBJ2-7; D unclear. The CDR3 spans 14 residues. The germline V and J ends were trimmed by 5 bases and 5 bases, with 16 bases remaining between them. The CDR3 reads CASSLRGRADEQYF. As DNA, the CDR3 is TGTGCCAGCAGTCTGCGTGGCCGGGCGGACGAGCAGTACTTC.

The sample holds many counts of this clonotype. The V and J genes are TRBV6-5 and TRBJ1-6, with D tentatively TRBD1 (5 bases). This CDR3 contains 14 residues. Germline V gene lookup returns CDR1 MNHEY and CDR2 SVGAGI. V was shortened by 4 bases and J by 5 bases, with 9 bases between the two germline ends. This CDR3 reads CASSSGLDNSPLHF. The CDR3 coding sequence is TGTGCCAGCAGTTCGGGGCTGGATAATTCACCCCTCCACTTT.

This clonotype was seen many times. J is TRBJ1-1 and V is TRBV2; TRBD1 aligns across 7 bases. V shed 8 bases and J 4 bases; nucleotides not matched to a gene: 13. The germline V gene has CDR1 SNHLY and CDR2 FYNNEI. The CDR3 covers 15 residues. CDR3 sequence reads: CASRGQKRRGTEAFF. CDR3 coding DNA: TGTGCCAGCCGGGGACAGAAAAGAAGGGGCACTGAAGCTTTCTTT.